What follows are 13 T cell receptor beta chains derived from one specimen sequenced in a study of shared clonotypes between healthy human individuals. CD45RO-negative, CCR7-positively selected cells formed the naive CD8 fraction, excluding terminally differentiated effector memory CD45RA+ cells. Measured with immunoSEQ multiplex PCR; TCRdb has only the in-frame clones, and not every one. Counted here are roughly 2 million clones, about 95% occurring once; the ten biggest clones make up 0.85% to 1.3%. Input material: naive CD8+ T cells sorted from blood. These receptors all come from a man younger than 35 in good health.

V and J are TRBV6-5 and TRBJ2-1; 7 bases align to TRBD2. V shed 2 bases, J shed 5 bases, and the junction held 6 bases outside the gene matches. CDR1 and CDR2 (germline): MNHEY, SVGAGI. The CDR3 spans 15 residues. The CDR3 reads CASSYDGDYDNEQFF. The CDR3 DNA is TGTGCCAGCAGTTACGACGGGGACTATGACAATGAGCAGTTCTTC.

The sample holds one count of this clone. V gene TRBV4-1 combines with J gene TRBJ1-6; no clear D. Germline V gene lookup returns CDR1 MGHRA and CDR2 YSYEKL. The CDR3 extends over 15 amino acids. Trimming removed 0 bases at V and 8 bases at J, with 11 bases between. The CDR3 DNA follows: TGCGCCAGCAGCCAAGAAGGGCCAGGAGATTCACCCCTCCACTTT. It specifies CASSQEGPGDSPLHF.

The chain combines TRBV7-8 with TRBJ2-3, with a possible D match to TRBD2 (6 bases). V lost 3 bases, J lost 4 bases, and 14 bases lay in between. This CDR3 has 15 amino acids. Germline CDR1 is SGHVS and CDR2 is FQNEAQ. The CDR3 coding sequence is TGTGCCAGCAGCTTCCCTAAATTAGCGGCAGATACGCAGTATTTT. This sequence encodes CASSFPKLAADTQYF. Combining the CDR3 with reference TRBV7-8 and TRBJ2-3 gives the whole variable domain GAGVSQSPRYKVAKRGQDVALRCDPISGHVSLFWYQQALGQGPEFLTYFQNEAQLDKSGLPSDRFFAERPEGSVSTLKIQRTQQEDSAVYLCASSFPKLAADTQYFGPGTRLTVL.

Remarks on this clone: It may be a read error: a sequence one base away is much more abundant. V usage is TRBV30 and J usage is TRBJ1-1, with D perhaps matching TRBD1 (6 bases). Germline assignment: CDR1 GTSNPN and CDR2 SVGIG (reference sequence). CDR3 size: 11 residues. Between the trimmed V and J ends, which lost 4 bases and 11 bases, there was a span of 14 bases. CDR3 residues: CAWMATGGAFF. The CDR3 nucleotides read TGTGCCTGGATGGCGACAGGTGGGGCTTTCTTT.

The chain is built from TRBV27 and TRBJ2-7; perhaps D is TRBD1 or TRBD2 (5 bases each). The V end lost 7 bases, the J end lost 1 base, and 14 bases lay between the germline ends. Germline values: CDR1 MNHEY, CDR2 SMNVEV (reference sequence). The length of the CDR3 is 14 residues. The CDR3 here is CASNTPGTSYEQYF. The CDR3 nucleotides are TGTGCCAGCAATACCCCCGGGACGTCCTACGAGCAGTACTTC.

Note on this clone: This clone may be a read error of a much larger clone one base away. V and J are TRBV28 and TRBJ2-5; D is unresolved. The DNA matches TRBJ2-7 better at its end, which makes the J call doubtful. The CDR3 extends over 10 amino acids. Germline assignment: CDR1 MDHEN and CDR2 SYDVKM. DNA of the CDR3: TGTGCCAGCAGTAACTACGAGCAGTACTTC. Amino acids: CASSNYEQYF.

The CDR3 region has the DNA TGTGCCAGCAGCCGAACTAGGTTTGAGACCCAGTACTTC. Encoded protein: CASSRTRFETQYF. This chain joins TRBV13 and TRBJ2-5; perhaps TRBD2 as D (5 bases). The CDR3 has 13 residues. V was shortened by 5 bases and J by 5 bases, with 12 bases between the two germline ends. Germline V gene sequence: CDR1 PRHDT, CDR2 FYEKMQ (reference sequence).

This clone has a single count. The J gene is TRBJ2-7, the V gene TRBV7-9; D unresolved. The CDR3 is 13 amino acids. V was trimmed by 5 bases and J by 5 bases, leaving 13 bases between them. Germline lookup yields CDR1 SEHNR and CDR2 FQNEAQ (reference sequence). This CDR3 is CASSPNSRDEQYF. The CDR3 DNA reads TGTGCCAGCAGCCCGAACAGCCGAGACGAGCAGTACTTC.

The rearrangement links TRBV10-3 to TRBJ2-5; 11 bases line up with TRBD2. Germline CDR1 and CDR2: ENHRY and SYGVKD. CDR3 size: 14 residues. With V trimmed by 5 bases and J by 4 bases, 3 bases remained unmatched. Written as DNA, the CDR3 is TGTGCCATCAGTCCTAGCGGGGGGACAGAGACCCAGTACTTC. Its translation: CAISPSGGTETQYF.

This clone has just one count. This chain joins TRBV27 and TRBJ1-5; D unclear. The CDR3 totals 15 residues. The germline CDR1 and CDR2 sequences are MNHEY and SMNVEV (reference sequence). V was clipped by 7 bases and J by 0 bases, with 13 bases between them. The CDR3 coding sequence is TGTGCCAGCACCCCGAACTGGGGTAGCAATCAGCCCCAGCATTTT. The encoded protein is CASTPNWGSNQPQHF.

This chain joins TRBV4-3 and TRBJ2-7; D not resolved. The CDR3 runs to 15 residues. V lost 4 bases and J lost 0, with 13 bases in between. Germline CDR1 and CDR2: LGHNA and YSLEER. The CDR3 DNA reads as TGCGCCAGCAGCCTCGCCGGAGAAAGCTCCTACGAGCAGTACTTC. Amino acids: CASSLAGESSYEQYF.

To note about this clone: This specimen includes other DNA sequences encoding the same CDR3. This chain joins TRBV27 and TRBJ1-1; the match to TRBD1 covers 7 bases. The V gene's germline CDR1 is MNHEY and CDR2 SMNVEV (reference sequence). The CDR3 has 15 residues. V gave up 3 bases and J gave up 3 bases; unmatched junction bases: 7. CDR3 nucleotide sequence: TGTGCCAGCAGTTTCGTTGGAACAGGGGACACTGAAGCTTTCTTT. Protein sequence: CASSFVGTGDTEAFF.

The chain recombines TRBV6-4 with TRBJ2-2; maybe TRBD1 (6 bases). The CDR3 consists of 15 residues. Germline CDR1 MRHNA, CDR2 SNTAGT. V shed 5 bases and J shed 7 bases, with 17 bases lying between them. The CDR3 reads CASSLRHRAGGELFF. For the CDR3, the DNA is TGTGCCAGCAGTTTGAGGCACAGGGCTGGCGGGGAGCTGTTTTTT.